This entry lists 29 T cell receptor beta chains sequenced from one sample in a study of CD8 T cells in Susac syndrome (dated by TCRdb to between 2018 and 2021). Receptor libraries were prepared by the immunoSEQ multiplex PCR assay. RNA was extracted using the RNeasy kit, and about 0.45 to 1 ug of the RNA was reverse transcribed with random hexamers. TCRdb reanalyzed the raw reads on its own, using fastp at Q25 for trimming and MiXCR for clone calling, and kept in-frame beta chains. Here each entry gathers all rows of one CDR3 protein and keeps the most common genes and DNA. Across this sample there are under 150,000 distinct CDR3 sequences, with 95% seen only once. The top ten hold 0.14% of the sample. Material: CD4+ T cells from PBMCs. The receptors stem from a human donor with Susac syndrome.

V and J are TRBV19 and TRBJ1-2, with D perhaps matching TRBD1 (5 bases). CDR3 length equals 13 residues. Per the germline V gene, CDR1 is LNHDA and CDR2 is SQIVND (reference sequence). Trimming cost V 3 bases and J 5 bases, with 10 bases left between them. CDR3 sequence reads: CASSIRQGYGYTF. The DNA of the CDR3 is TGTGCCAGTAGTATCCGTCAGGGTTATGGCTACACCTTC. Full variable domain (rest looked up from reference TRBV19 and TRBJ1-2): DGGITQSPKYLFRKEGQNVTLSCEQNLNHDAMYWYRQDPGQGLRLIYYSQIVNDFQKGDIAEGYSVSREKKESFPLTVTSAQKNPTAFYLCASSIRQGYGYTFGSGTRLTVV.

This clonotype was detected once. V and J are TRBV4-2 and TRBJ2-3; D uncertain. CDR1 is LGHNA and CDR2 is YNFKEQ in the germline V gene. The CDR3 sequence is 16 residues long. The ends were cut back, 0 bases at V and 5 bases at J, with 15 bases in the middle. The DNA of the CDR3 is TGTGCCAGCAGCCAAGAACAACGCCTTGACGGAGATACGCAGTATTTT. Its protein product is CASSQEQRLDGDTQYF.

This clonotype was observed a single time. The gene calls are TRBV7-2 and TRBJ2-4; TRBD2 matches at 16 bases. The CDR3 has 18 residues. Germline loops: CDR1 SGHTA, CDR2 FQGNSA. J lost 3 bases, V lost 5 bases, and 7 bases had no gene match. The CDR3, as DNA: TGTGCCAGCAGCCCGCCGGGACTAGCGGGAGGGAACAAAAACATTCAGTACTTC. Translating it yields CASSPPGLAGGNKNIQYF. The full variable domain, completed using reference TRBV7-2 and TRBJ2-4, is GAGVSQSPSNKVTEKGKDVELRCDPISGHTALYWYRQSLGQGLEFLIYFQGNSAPDKSGLPSDRFSAERTGGSVSTLTIQRTQQEDSAVYLCASSPPGLAGGNKNIQYFGAGTRLSVL.

This clonotype was observed a single time. V gene TRBV6-5 combines with J gene TRBJ2-2, with 7 bases matching TRBD1. V shed 0 bases and J 0 bases; nucleotides not matched to a gene: 4. This CDR3 contains 17 residues. The germline gives CDR1 MNHEY, CDR2 SVGAGI. CDR3 loop: CASSYSTGTANTGELFF. The CDR3, as DNA: TGTGCCAGCAGTTACTCGACCGGGACAGCGAACACCGGGGAGCTGTTTTTT.

V usage is TRBV27 and J usage is TRBJ2-5; TRBD2 aligns across 11 bases. Losses at the gene ends were 6 bases for V and 4 bases for J; bases not matched to a gene: 7. Germline CDR1 MNHEY, CDR2 SMNVEV (reference sequence). This CDR3 is 15 amino acids long. The CDR3 nucleotides are TGTGCCAGCAGCGATAGCGGGGGGGCCGTAGAGACCCAGTACTTC. It is translated as CASSDSGGAVETQYF.

The chain has TRBV29-1 and TRBJ2-5; no clear D gene. This CDR3 has 12 amino acids. Looked up from germline, CDR1 is SQVTM and CDR2 is ANQGSEA. Trimming took 3 bases from V and 2 from J, leaving 7 bases between them. CDR3 nucleotide sequence: TGCAGCGTTGACTGGCAGCAAGAGACCCAGTACTTC. Translating it yields CSVDWQQETQYF.

The chain couples TRBV3-1 to TRBJ1-5; D call uncertain. Per germline, CDR1 LGHDT and CDR2 YNNKEL (reference sequence). The CDR3 loop spans 15 amino acids. The germline V and J ends were trimmed by 0 bases and 3 bases, with 9 bases remaining between them. CDR3 region: CASSQDTGLNQPQHF. The CDR3 nucleotides are TGTGCCAGCAGCCAAGACACGGGTCTCAATCAGCCCCAGCATTTT.

CDR3 region: CATSRAYSNQPQHF. In nucleotides, the CDR3 is TGTGCCACCAGCAGAGCCTATAGCAATCAGCCCCAGCATTTT. The rearrangement uses TRBV15 and TRBJ1-5; D remains unclear. The V gene lost 1 base and the J gene lost 0 bases, with 4 bases spanning the gap. Germline values: CDR1 LNHNV, CDR2 YYDKDF (reference sequence). The CDR3 spans 14 residues.

The chain links TRBV20-1 to TRBJ2-1, with D hard to call. Trimming stripped 1 base from V and 5 bases from J, with 9 bases between. The CDR3 runs 13 residues. The V gene's germline CDR1 is DFQATT and CDR2 SNEGSKA (reference sequence). The CDR3 DNA reads as TGCAGTGCTAGAGGAACGACTGACAATGAGCAGTTCTTC. As protein: CSARGTTDNEQFF.

This clonotype has only one observation. This chain links TRBV20-1 with TRBJ2-7; D may be TRBD1 (5 bases). Germline-derived CDR1 and CDR2 are DFQATT and SNEGSKA (reference sequence). V was pared by 6 bases and J by 7 bases, with 19 bases between. The CDR3 is 13 amino acids. CDR3 sequence reads: CSATRQPGLEQYF. CDR3 sequence (DNA): TGCAGTGCAACGCGACAGCCAGGTCTTGAGCAGTACTTC.

This chain connects TRBV20-1 to TRBJ1-2, with D unclear. V was clipped by 3 bases and J by 3 bases, with 11 bases between them. Germline lookup yields CDR1 DFQATT and CDR2 SNEGSKA (reference sequence). The CDR3 loop spans 13 amino acids. This chain's CDR3 is CSASPGADYGYTF. In DNA, the CDR3 is TGCAGTGCTAGTCCGGGAGCGGACTATGGCTACACCTTC.

The chain employs TRBV28 and TRBJ1-5; 9 nucleotides agree with TRBD1. V lost 7 bases to trimming and J lost 6 bases; unmatched junction nucleotides: 7. This CDR3 contains 14 residues. CDR1 is MDHEN, CDR2 SYDVKM, per germline. The CDR3 here is CASTRQGEGQPQHF. The CDR3 region has the DNA TGTGCCAGCACTAGACAGGGGGAGGGTCAGCCCCAGCATTTT.

The chain uses TRBV12-3 or TRBV12-4 and TRBJ2-7; tentatively, D is TRBD2 (5 bases). Trimming removed 5 bases from V and 7 bases from J, with 12 bases in between. The CDR3 loop spans 12 amino acids. In DNA, the CDR3 is TGTGCCAGCAGTAGGACTCTTGGAGAGCAGTACTTC. It encodes CASSRTLGEQYF.

This clonotype has only a few counts. The chain has TRBV6-5 and TRBJ2-5; 7 bases are shared with TRBD2. Germline CDR1 MNHEY, CDR2 SVGAGI. V lost 4 bases, J lost 5 bases, and 10 bases stayed unmatched. The CDR3 is made up of 15 amino acids. The CDR3 sequence is CASSSPWGRDETQYF. The CDR3 coding sequence is TGTGCCAGCAGTTCCCCCTGGGGGAGGGACGAGACCCAGTACTTC.

V gene TRBV3-1 combines with J gene TRBJ1-6; 7 nucleotides align to TRBD1. Germline V lookup: CDR1 LGHDT, CDR2 YNNKEL (reference sequence). The ends lost 1 base at V and 9 bases at J; junction bases unmatched: 6. The CDR3 sequence is 15 residues long. Here the CDR3 DNA reads TGTGCCAGCAGCCAAGCTCCAGGGGGGGGTTCACCCCTCCACTTT. Protein sequence: CASSQAPGGGSPLHF.

J is TRBJ1-6 and V is TRBV7-9, with TRBD1 as a possible D gene (6 bases). The CDR3 loop spans 15 amino acids. With 1 base removed from V and 8 bases from J, the gap between germline ends came to 12 bases. Germline-derived CDR1 and CDR2 are SEHNR and FQNEAQ (reference sequence). The CDR3, as DNA: TGTGCCAGCAGCTTAGACAGGGATCGTGATTCACCCCTCCACTTT. Amino acid sequence: CASSLDRDRDSPLHF.

This clonotype was detected only once. The chain links TRBV9 to TRBJ1-6, with D unclear. The length of the CDR3 is 14 residues. V dropped 0 bases and J dropped 10 bases, with 11 bases sitting between them. CDR1 is SGDLS and CDR2 is YYNGEE in the germline V gene. CDR3 in DNA: TGTGCCAGCAGCGTAGATGGGAGAGGATCACCCCTCCACTTT. Its translation is CASSVDGRGSPLHF.

V usage is TRBV20-1 and J usage is TRBJ2-1; a possible D gene is TRBD2 (5 bases). The length of the CDR3 is 15 residues. Trimming shortened V by 1 base and J by 1 base, and 11 bases separated the two germline ends. Germline V gives CDR1 DFQATT, CDR2 SNEGSKA (reference sequence). CDR3 in amino acids: CSARGLPHSYNEQFF. The DNA of the CDR3 is TGCAGTGCTAGAGGACTACCCCATTCCTACAATGAGCAGTTCTTC.

This chain links TRBV12-3 or TRBV12-4 with TRBJ2-4; 9 bases are shared with TRBD2. The CDR3 is 18 amino acids. The V gene end was trimmed by 1 base and the J gene end by 2 bases; junction bases not matched to a gene: 9. The CDR3 sequence is CASSLGASGVVSKNIQYF. CDR3 in DNA: TGTGCCAGCAGTTTAGGAGCTAGCGGGGTAGTATCCAAAAACATTCAGTACTTC.

The chain uses TRBV20-1 and TRBJ2-5, with D perhaps matching TRBD1 (6 bases). Trimming took off 0 bases at V and 5 bases at J, with 13 bases between the two ends. Germline V gene sequence: CDR1 DFQATT, CDR2 SNEGSKA (reference sequence). The CDR3 runs to 14 residues. CDR3 residues: CSARESTGVETQYF. DNA of the CDR3: TGCAGTGCTAGAGAATCGACAGGTGTGGAGACCCAGTACTTC.

The V and J genes are TRBV20-1 and TRBJ2-5; D uncertain. This CDR3 has 14 residues. V shed 6 bases and J shed 5 bases, with 19 bases lying between them. Germline CDR1 is DFQATT and CDR2 is SNEGSKA (reference sequence). CDR3 sequence reads: CSASGVLGRETQYF. In DNA form, the CDR3 reads TGCAGTGCCTCTGGAGTTCTTGGTCGGGAGACCCAGTACTTC.

CDR3 bases: TGCGCCAGCAGCCGAAAGCAGGTACAAGGCTCCTATAATTCACCCCTCCACTTT. Its protein is CASSRKQVQGSYNSPLHF. The chain links TRBV4-1 to TRBJ1-6; D gene unclear. The CDR3 runs 18 residues. Looked up from germline, CDR1 is MGHRA and CDR2 is YSYEKL. V gave up 4 bases and J gave up 0 bases, with 16 bases separating them.

This chain uses TRBV20-1 with TRBJ1-2; D is perhaps TRBD1 (6 bases). CDR1 and CDR2 (germline): DFQATT, SNEGSKA (reference sequence). CDR3 length equals 14 residues. V lost 1 base and J lost 8, with 17 bases in between. The CDR3 coding sequence is TGCAGTGCTAGAGTGGGGGCGGACAGCAGGGGCTACACCTTC. It specifies CSARVGADSRGYTF.

This clonotype was found a few times. This chain joins TRBV30 and TRBJ2-7; TRBD2 aligns across 12 bases. CDR3 length: 14 amino acids. V shed 7 bases and J 3 bases; nucleotides not matched to a gene: 7. Looked up from germline, CDR1 is GTSNPN and CDR2 is SVGIG (reference sequence). In DNA form, the CDR3 reads TGTGCCTATAAAGGACTAGCGGGATACTACGAGCAGTACTTC. It encodes CAYKGLAGYYEQYF.

In this sample, this clonotype turned up once. The chain joins TRBV5-1 to TRBJ2-3; TRBD2 agrees at 9 bases. This CDR3 region has 19 residues. The germline V gene has CDR1 SGHRS and CDR2 YFSETQ. J lost 0 bases, V lost 4 bases, and 15 bases had no gene match. In DNA, the CDR3 is TGCGCCAGCAGCGCGGGACGAGCGGGGGGTGGAACTAGCACAGATACGCAGTATTTT. It is translated as CASSAGRAGGGTSTDTQYF.

The chain employs TRBV18 and TRBJ1-1, with D uncertain. The CDR3 is made up of 11 amino acids. Germline-derived CDR1 and CDR2 are KGHSH and LQKENI. V was shortened by 4 bases and J by 7 bases, with 7 bases between the two germline ends. CDR3 amino acids: CASSQDREAFF. The CDR3 DNA reads TGTGCCAGCTCACAAGACCGTGAAGCTTTCTTT.

This chain uses TRBV12-3 or TRBV12-4 with TRBJ1-1; unclear D gene. Trimming took 3 bases from V and 1 from J, leaving 9 bases between them. This CDR3 is 14 amino acids long. CDR3 in amino acids: CASSFNARNTEAFF. The CDR3, as DNA: TGTGCCAGCAGTTTTAATGCACGGAACACTGAAGCTTTCTTT.

The chain joins TRBV3-1 to TRBJ1-2; the D gene is possibly TRBD1 (6 bases). Germline V gene sequence: CDR1 LGHDT, CDR2 YNNKEL (reference sequence). This CDR3 comprises 12 residues. V dropped 4 bases and J dropped 8 bases, with 11 bases sitting between them. CDR3 protein: CASSLTGTGYTF. The CDR3 coding sequence is TGTGCCAGCAGCCTCACAGGGACCGGCTACACCTTC.

V and J are TRBV29-1 and TRBJ1-2; D possibly corresponds to TRBD1 (5 bases). The V end was cut by 8 bases, the J end by 7 bases, with 17 bases between. CDR1 and CDR2 (germline): SQVTM, ANQGSEA. The CDR3 has 12 amino acids. CDR3 DNA sequence: TGCAGCTTCATGGAAGGGGCTCTTGGCTACACCTTC. It yields the protein CSFMEGALGYTF.